This TCR beta chain originates from a study of cytotoxic CD8 clonotypes in ibrutinib-treated CLL (dated by TCRdb to the early 2020s). About the investigation overall: The cohort included more than 14 treatment-naive and some 10 relapsed/refractory patients; about 18 were IGHV unmutated. Partial responses were observed in roughly 24 patients and complete responses in 2; after a median follow-up of 68 months, remission was maintained in approximately 14 patients and progression was observed in some 12. On average, each sample had 255,043 productive templates and more than 75,000 productive rearrangements. Cryopreserved peripheral blood mononuclear cells were collected at three points: before therapy, at response, and at either sustained remission or disease progression. Longitudinal samples were available for about 30% of the roughly 90 trial participants. The response samples were drawn at a median of around eleven months into treatment, with a range of roughly 6 to 40 months. Every remission and progressive disease sample was obtained while ibrutinib was still being received by the patients.

A MiSeq instrument was used for deep resolution sequencing, which targeted depths ranging from 1 in 1 million up to 1 in 200,000 T cells, with coverage averaging 10x for each clonotype. The immunoSEQ hsTCRB Kit was used to generate the TCR beta libraries. The original methods were these. The data were analyzed with ImmunoSEQ Analyzer and ImmunoSEQ Data Assistant, and V, D and J gene assignments followed IMGT definitions. Clonality, which ranges from 0 to 1, was calculated by subtracting the normalized Shannon entropy of productive rearrangement frequencies from one. Only overrepresented clonotypes making up at least 0.05% of each patient's repertoire were included in the public clonotype analysis. Around 12 age-matched healthy donor repertoires from immuneACCESS were used as controls for clonality. As stored in TCRdb, this immuneACCESS dataset retains in-frame rearrangements with V and J assigned. A fraction of the clones does not appear; measured against another copy, unresolved V genes explain less than half of the discrepancy, and the remainder lacks a known reason. D and trimming come from the DNA, and the V and J calls and clone size come from that table. The sample includes under 300,000 clones, with less than 85% observed a single time. The top ten clonotypes cover around 6% of the sample.

The time point label for this specimen denotes: progressive disease on ibrutinib. For TCR beta library preparation, roughly 2 micrograms of genomic DNA was extracted from cryopreserved PBMCs. High-throughput TCR beta sequencing was performed on longitudinal blood samples from CLL patients receiving ibrutinib monotherapy. The patients took part in an open-label, single-center phase 2 trial of ibrutinib monotherapy. Results the study describes overall, beyond this receptor: At ibrutinib response clonality went up, during sustained remission it held steady, and at progression it dropped back toward baseline. Baseline clonality exceeded that of age-matched healthy donors and correlated strongly with circulating CD8+ T-cell counts. Public clonotypes were rare and either contracted or stayed stable during treatment, and the rise in clonality at ibrutinib response reflected the expansion of private clonotypes. Sampling times were not matched between sustained-remission and progressing patients, and lymph node repertoires were not studied.

Including cysteine and phenylalanine, the CDR3 has 14 amino acids. Of all the DNA, just the CDR3 is kept, 42 bases in frame from base 1. The germline V gene specifies SGDLS as CDR1 and YYNGEE as CDR2. V loses 0 bases of germline sequence and J loses 6 bases, and the interval between the two ends is 11 bases. Note on this clone: It lacks a known antigen. No base quality values were provided; no much bigger clone lies one nucleotide off.

This sequence was found in a human donor with chronic lymphocytic leukemia. Sequenced here: PBMCs, sampled at disease progression, from a patient treated with ibrutinib. The rearrangement combines TRBV9 with TRBJ2-3, with the D segment identity uncertain. The DNA is as follows: TGTGCCAGCAGCGTAGGACCCCCATCGGATACGCAGTATTTT. Its translation is CASSVGPPSDTQYF. Supplemented by the reference TRBV9 and TRBJ2-3 proteins around the CDR3, the complete variable domain is DSGVTQTPKHLITATGQRVTLRCSPRSGDLSVYWYQQSLDQGLQFLIQYYNGEERAKGNILERFSAQQFPDLHSELNLSSLELGDSALYFCASSVGPPSDTQYFGPGTRLTVL.